Below are 17 T cell receptor beta chains sequenced from a single sample in a study of cytomegalovirus exposure and HLA in healthy donors. The PCR used 60 Vbeta and 13 Jbeta primers. Here immunoSEQ multiplex PCR was the method, and the copy in TCRdb shows in-frame clones only, minus some. The table lists around 94,000 clones, about 77% of them singletons. The sequenced sample was PBMCs. The receptors stem from a woman aged 40 to 55 in good health and CMV-seronegative.

The chain links TRBV5-1 to TRBJ2-7; 8 bases match TRBD1. The CDR3 extends over 15 amino acids. The junction had 14 bases not matched to a gene; V was cut back by 8 bases and J by 4 bases. CDR1 SGHRS and CDR2 YFSETQ come from the germline V gene. CDR3 nucleotides: TGCGCCAGTTCCGGCGGGCAGGACAGGGCTTACGAGCAGTACTTC. Its translation is CASSGGQDRAYEQYF.

The V and J genes are TRBV6-1 and TRBJ1-6; 8 bases agree with TRBD1. The CDR3 spans 14 residues. Germline values: CDR1 MNHNS, CDR2 SASEGT. V shed 3 bases and J 7 bases; nucleotides not matched to a gene: 2. The CDR3 DNA is TGTGCCAGCAGTGACCGGACAGGGAATTCACCCCTCCACTTT. This codes for CASSDRTGNSPLHF.

J is TRBJ2-3 and V is TRBV6-1; D unresolved. Germline loops: CDR1 MNHNS, CDR2 SASEGT. V was cut by 3 bases and J by 5 bases, with 12 bases left in between. The CDR3 has 14 amino acids. CDR3 loop: CASSEGWARDTQYF. The CDR3 coding sequence is TGTGCCAGCAGTGAGGGCTGGGCGAGAGATACGCAGTATTTT.

The genes are TRBV15 and TRBJ1-2, with a weak D call TRBD1 (6 bases). V was cut by 8 bases and J by 5 bases, with 9 bases left in between. This CDR3 region has 11 residues. Germline CDR1 is LNHNV and CDR2 is YYDKDF (reference sequence). Here the CDR3 reads CATSQGYGYTF. In DNA, the CDR3 is TGTGCCACCTCACAGGGATATGGCTACACCTTC.

This clone was recorded only once. The V gene is TRBV6-1, the J gene TRBJ1-2; D is unclear. The CDR3 has 14 residues. Per germline, CDR1 MNHNS and CDR2 SASEGT. V gave up 4 bases and J gave up 0 bases, with 9 bases separating them. CDR3 nucleotide sequence: TGTGCCAGCAGTGTTTTCGGAGCTAACTATGGCTACACCTTC. Translated: CASSVFGANYGYTF.

CDR3 in amino acids: CASSEGLLSTDTQYF. The CDR3 nucleotides read TGTGCCAGCAGCGAAGGACTATTATCCACAGATACGCAGTATTTT. The chain employs TRBV9 and TRBJ2-3, with D perhaps TRBD2 (6 bases). CDR3 length: 15 amino acids. The germline V gene has CDR1 SGDLS and CDR2 YYNGEE. Trimming took off 3 bases at V and 2 bases at J, with 13 bases between the two ends.

This clone has more than one count but fewer than ten. J is TRBJ1-2 and V is TRBV7-2; a weak D match, TRBD1 (5 bases). CDR1 and CDR2 (germline): SGHTA, FQGNSA. The CDR3 covers 14 residues. V lost 7 bases to trimming and J lost 0 bases, with 12 bases between them. The CDR3 region is CASKSQVTNYGYTF. Written as DNA, the CDR3 is TGTGCCAGCAAGTCACAGGTTACTAACTATGGCTACACCTTC.

The rearrangement links TRBV18 to TRBJ1-1; D possibly corresponds to TRBD1 (5 bases). The V gene lost 0 bases and the J gene lost 7 bases, with 9 bases spanning the gap. CDR3 length equals 13 residues. Germline CDR1 is KGHSH and CDR2 is LQKENI. CDR3 in amino acids: CASSPPRRGEAFF. In DNA, the CDR3 is TGTGCCAGCTCACCACCTAGAAGGGGTGAAGCTTTCTTT. The full variable domain, completed using reference TRBV18 and TRBJ1-1, is NAGVMQNPRHLVRRRGQEARLRCSPMKGHSHVYWYRQLPEEGLKFMVYLQKENIIDESGMPKERFSAEFPKEGPSILRIQQVVRGDSAAYFCASSPPRRGEAFFGQGTRLTVV.

The chain employs TRBV2 and TRBJ1-1; a possible D gene is TRBD1 (6 bases). V lost 5 bases and J lost 0, with 13 bases in between. The CDR3 has 15 amino acids. CDR1 and CDR2 (germline): SNHLY, FYNNEI. CDR3 sequence reads: CASSKRQELNTEAFF. CDR3 DNA sequence: TGTGCCAGCAGTAAGAGACAGGAGTTGAACACTGAAGCTTTCTTT.

This rearrangement joins TRBV7-2 to TRBJ2-7; 7 positions match TRBD1. With V trimmed by 5 bases and J by 2 bases, 9 bases remained unmatched. In germline, CDR1 is SGHTA, CDR2 FQGNSA. This CDR3 comprises 15 residues. The CDR3 sequence is CASSPVTGKAYEQYF. The CDR3 DNA sequence: TGTGCCAGCAGCCCAGTGACAGGGAAGGCCTACGAGCAGTACTTC.

The V and J genes are TRBV2 and TRBJ1-2; TRBD1 might be the D (5 bases). V lost 1 base and J 8 bases, leaving 5 bases between the germline ends. The CDR3 is 11 residues long. Germline-derived CDR1 and CDR2 are SNHLY and FYNNEI. The CDR3 DNA is TGTGCCAGCAGTGAAGGGGGCGGCTACACCTTC. It translates to CASSEGGGYTF.

The chain employs TRBV6-1 and TRBJ1-1; 8 positions agree with TRBD1. Germline V gene lookup returns CDR1 MNHNS and CDR2 SASEGT. This CDR3 region has 16 residues. Trimming cost V 2 bases and J 4 bases; bases outside gene matches: 9. The CDR3 spells CASSEQGAGVGTEAFF. CDR3 DNA: TGTGCCAGCAGTGAACAGGGGGCGGGGGTTGGCACTGAAGCTTTCTTT.

V is TRBV6-1 and J is TRBJ1-2, with a weak D call TRBD1 (6 bases). The CDR3 runs 15 residues. Germline CDR1 and CDR2: MNHNS and SASEGT. Trimming stripped 4 bases from V and 8 bases from J, with 20 bases between. This CDR3 is CASSGPQGRLWGYTF. The CDR3 DNA reads as TGTGCCAGCAGTGGCCCTCAGGGGAGACTATGGGGCTACACCTTC.

This clone was recorded only once. The CDR3, as DNA: TGTGCCAGCCATGGGACAGGGAGAAACACCATATATTTT. It specifies CASHGTGRNTIYF. This chain connects TRBV6-5 to TRBJ1-3; 9 nucleotides align to TRBD1. Germline CDR1 MNHEY, CDR2 SVGAGI. CDR3 length: 13 amino acids. J was trimmed by 5 bases and V by 8 bases; bases with no gene match: 4.

The chain employs TRBV2 and TRBJ1-6, with a weak D call TRBD1 (5 bases). Trimming pared 2 bases from V and 7 bases from J, leaving 15 bases between. The CDR3 is 16 amino acids. CDR1 and CDR2 (germline): SNHLY, FYNNEI. The CDR3 nucleotides read TGTGCCAGCAGTGAACGGTGGGGAAGACAGAATTCACCCCTCCACTTT. Protein product: CASSERWGRQNSPLHF.

This clone showed up just once. The V and J genes are TRBV7-6 and TRBJ2-7; no definite D call. Germline CDR1 SGHVS, CDR2 FNYEAQ. V lost 4 bases to trimming and J lost 3 bases, with 4 bases between them. The CDR3 totals 11 residues. Here the CDR3 reads CASSSHYEQYF. The CDR3 bases are TGTGCCAGCAGCTCACACTACGAGCAGTACTTC.

This clone was detected a few times. This chain connects TRBV7-2 to TRBJ1-2, with D possibly being TRBD1 (6 bases). The CDR3 runs 17 residues. V lost 2 bases to trimming and J lost 4 bases, with 20 bases between them. Germline V gives CDR1 SGHTA, CDR2 FQGNSA. The CDR3 region is CASSLLPSGAGAYGYTF. CDR3 sequence (DNA): TGTGCCAGCAGCTTATTACCAAGTGGCGCGGGGGCCTATGGCTACACCTTC.